Below, 16 T cell receptor beta chains from the same sample are listed, as sequenced in a study of OX40 agonist ivuxolimab in advanced cancers. The library was made by the immunoSEQ multiplex PCR assay. The table was pulled from immuneACCESS by TCRdb, which kept in-frame rearrangements only. Such tables lose some clones; where checked, under half of the loss comes from unresolved V genes, and the rest has no known cause. Counted in this sample were tens of thousands of clones; 80% to 85% of them appeared once. The ten largest make up about 4.5% of the sample. Material: CD4+ or CD8+ T cells sorted from blood, obtained in a trial of the OX40 agonist ivuxolimab. These receptors were collected from an adult with an advanced solid tumor such as melanoma, head and neck, liver or kidney cancer.

This chain uses TRBV7-9 with TRBJ2-7; TRBD2 is a possible D gene (7 bases). The CDR3 is made up of 15 amino acids. V was clipped by 5 bases and J by 4 bases, with 18 bases between them. CDR1 and CDR2 (germline): SEHNR, FQNEAQ (reference sequence). CDR3 in amino acids: CASSGGAGVEYEQYF. The CDR3 bases are TGTGCCAGCAGCGGGGGGGCAGGGGTTGAATACGAGCAGTACTTC.

This clone is medium-sized within its sample. The chain joins TRBV11-2 to TRBJ2-7; the match to TRBD1 covers 8 bases. Germline V gene sequence: CDR1 SGHAT, CDR2 FQNNGV. V gave up 4 bases and J gave up 2 bases; unmatched junction bases: 7. This CDR3 has 15 residues. This CDR3 is CASSSGTGRTYEQYF. CDR3 nucleotide sequence: TGTGCCAGCAGCTCAGGGACAGGTCGGACCTACGAGCAGTACTTC. Supplemented by reference TRBV11-2 and TRBJ2-7, the full variable domain reads EAGVAQSPRYKIIEKRQSVAFWCNPISGHATLYWYQQILGQGPKLLIQFQNNGVVDDSQLPKDRFSAERLKGVDSTLKIQPAKLEDSAVYLCASSSGTGRTYEQYFGPGTRLTVT.

The chain joins TRBV7-8 to TRBJ2-7, with 9 bases fitting TRBD2. The CDR3 runs 17 residues. V was clipped by 5 bases and J by 2 bases; unmatched bases: 13. Per the germline V gene, CDR1 is SGHVS and CDR2 is FQNEAQ. CDR3 in amino acids: CASSTWRSTSGTYEQYF. CDR3 DNA: TGTGCCAGCAGCACCTGGCGGTCGACTAGCGGTACCTACGAGCAGTACTTC.

The rearrangement uses TRBV11-1 and TRBJ2-7, with TRBD2 matching over 9 bases. Germline V gene data show CDR1 as SGHAT and CDR2 as FQDESV (reference sequence). The CDR3 has 14 residues. V gave up 6 bases and J gave up 3 bases; unmatched junction bases: 6. Here the CDR3 reads CASRPGTSRYEQYF. The DNA for the CDR3 is TGTGCCAGCAGACCCGGGACTAGCCGCTACGAGCAGTACTTC.

The chain employs TRBV15 and TRBJ2-1; D call uncertain. Germline V CDR1 and CDR2: LNHNV, YYDKDF (reference sequence). Trimming cost V 2 bases and J 6 bases, with 20 bases left between them. This CDR3 has 17 amino acids. The CDR3 DNA sequence: TGTGCCACCAGCAGAAGAGACCGGTTCCCGCAGGTCAATGAGCAGTTCTTC. Translating it yields CATSRRDRFPQVNEQFF.

The V gene is TRBV2, the J gene TRBJ2-1; D not certain. CDR1 and CDR2 (germline): SNHLY, FYNNEI. The length of the CDR3 is 10 residues. V was cut by 7 bases and J by 8 bases, with 6 bases left in between. CDR3 region: CASMTHEQFF. In DNA, the CDR3 is TGTGCCAGCATGACCCATGAGCAGTTCTTC.

V and J are TRBV21-1 and TRBJ1-5. TRBV21-1 is a known pseudogene. This CDR3 has 15 residues. The CDR3 bases are TGTGCCAGCAGTCCCGGAGGGAGGGAAAGTCAGCCCCAGCATTTT. This codes for CASSPGGRESQPQHF.

This chain connects TRBV11-2 to TRBJ2-7; perhaps D is TRBD1 or TRBD2 (5 bases each). Per germline, CDR1 SGHAT and CDR2 FQNNGV. V was pared by 0 bases and J by 5 bases, with 11 bases between. The CDR3 sequence is 14 residues long. CDR3 protein: CASSLDWGSDEQYF. CDR3 nucleotide sequence: TGTGCCAGCAGCTTAGATTGGGGGTCGGACGAGCAGTACTTC. The full variable domain, rest sourced from reference TRBV11-2 and TRBJ2-7, is EAGVAQSPRYKIIEKRQSVAFWCNPISGHATLYWYQQILGQGPKLLIQFQNNGVVDDSQLPKDRFSAERLKGVDSTLKIQPAKLEDSAVYLCASSLDWGSDEQYFGPGTRLTVT.

V is TRBV18 and J is TRBJ2-7; tentatively, D is TRBD1 (6 bases). Trimming cost V 4 bases and J 3 bases, with 10 bases left between them. Germline V gene lookup returns CDR1 KGHSH and CDR2 LQKENI. The CDR3 runs 13 residues. The CDR3 loop reads CASSRDILYEQYF. CDR3 nucleotides: TGTGCCAGCTCACGGGACATCCTCTACGAGCAGTACTTC.

This sequence joins TRBV2 and TRBJ1-5; D is possibly TRBD1 (6 bases). V shed 5 bases and J shed 1 base, with 15 bases lying between them. The CDR3 is 16 amino acids. Germline values: CDR1 SNHLY, CDR2 FYNNEI. CDR3 residues: CASSYARGKSNQPQHF. CDR3 sequence (DNA): TGTGCCAGCAGTTACGCCAGGGGCAAGAGCAATCAGCCCCAGCATTTT.

This clone was recorded once. The V call is TRBV19, the J call TRBJ2-3; unclear D gene. The CDR3 length is 16 residues. V shed 4 bases and J shed 0 bases, with 14 bases lying between them. Germline lookup yields CDR1 LNHDA and CDR2 SQIVND (reference sequence). The CDR3 loop reads CASSRRTGPSTDTQYF. CDR3 nucleotide sequence: TGTGCCAGTAGTAGACGGACGGGCCCTAGCACAGATACGCAGTATTTT.

The rearrangement joins TRBV5-6 to TRBJ2-3; 12 bases map to TRBD2. V lost 4 bases to trimming and J lost 7 bases; unmatched junction nucleotides: 7. Per the germline V gene, CDR1 is SGHDT and CDR2 is YYEEEE. The CDR3 runs to 15 residues. CDR3 region: CASSTPTSGSYTQYF. The CDR3 coding sequence is TGTGCCAGCAGCACCCCGACTAGCGGGAGTTATACGCAGTATTTT.

The chain couples TRBV27 to TRBJ2-3; possible D gene TRBD2, 7 bases. This CDR3 has 15 amino acids. Germline CDR1 is MNHEY and CDR2 is SMNVEV (reference sequence). The V and J ends lost 6 bases and 3 bases respectively, with 16 bases between them. CDR3 protein: CASSQGGGSTDTQYF. In nucleotides, the CDR3 is TGTGCCAGCAGCCAAGGCGGGGGCTCGACAGATACGCAGTATTTT.

The chain has TRBV25-1 and TRBJ2-1, with 16 bases fitting TRBD2. CDR1 is MGHDK and CDR2 is SYGVNS in the germline V gene. CDR3 length: 16 amino acids. Trimming cost V 3 bases and J 10 bases; bases outside gene matches: 6. The CDR3: CASSEGLAGGREEQFF. In nucleotides, the CDR3 is TGTGCCAGCAGTGAGGGACTAGCGGGGGGGCGTGAGGAGCAGTTCTTC.

CDR3 DNA: TGCGCCAGCAGTGAGAGACAGGCCGGCGGCGAGCAGTACTTC. It yields the protein CASSERQAGGEQYF. The chain combines TRBV10-1 with TRBJ2-7, with D possibly matching TRBD1 (6 bases). Germline V lookup: CDR1 WNHNN, CDR2 SYGVQD (reference sequence). The CDR3 is 14 residues long. V was pared by 2 bases and J by 6 bases, with 14 bases between.

The rearrangement links TRBV7-2 to TRBJ2-1; 11 positions agree with TRBD2. CDR3 length equals 17 residues. The V gene end was trimmed by 1 base and the J gene end by 2 bases; junction bases not matched to a gene: 4. Germline V lookup: CDR1 SGHTA, CDR2 FQGNSA. The CDR3 protein is CASSLEASGGPYNEQFF. DNA for the CDR3: TGTGCCAGCAGCTTAGAGGCTAGCGGGGGGCCCTACAATGAGCAGTTCTTC.